This entry lists 12 T cell receptor beta chains sequenced from one sample in a study of OX40 agonist ivuxolimab in advanced cancers. The method was immunoSEQ multiplex PCR; TCRdb's version includes in-frame clones alone and lacks a portion of them. The table lists more than 65,000 clones, around nine tenths of them singletons. The starting material was CD4+ or CD8+ T cells sorted from blood, obtained in a trial of the OX40 agonist ivuxolimab. All receptors derive from an adult with an advanced solid tumor such as melanoma, head and neck, liver or kidney cancer.

The chain couples TRBV19 to TRBJ2-3, with 12 bases lining up with TRBD2. From germline, CDR1 is LNHDA and CDR2 SQIVND (reference sequence). The CDR3 covers 17 residues. J was trimmed by 6 bases and V by 0 bases; bases with no gene match: 7. The chain's CDR3 is CASSIEPSGRAADTQYF. The DNA for the CDR3 is TGTGCCAGTAGTATAGAGCCTAGCGGGAGGGCCGCGGATACGCAGTATTTT. The full variable domain, its missing parts supplied by reference TRBV19 and TRBJ2-3, is DGGITQSPKYLFRKEGQNVTLSCEQNLNHDAMYWYRQDPGQGLRLIYYSQIVNDFQKGDIAEGYSVSREKKESFPLTVTSAQKNPTAFYLCASSIEPSGRAADTQYFGPGTRLTVL.

The J gene is TRBJ2-3, the V gene TRBV25-1; tentatively, D is TRBD2 (5 bases). Germline V CDR1 and CDR2: MGHDK, SYGVNS. V shed 3 bases and J shed 4 bases, with 11 bases lying between them. The CDR3 covers 14 residues. The CDR3 here is CASSDVSSADTQYF. In DNA form, the CDR3 reads TGTGCCAGCAGTGATGTTAGTAGCGCAGATACGCAGTATTTT.

This clone has only a few counts. This sequence joins TRBV14 and TRBJ1-3, with a weak D call TRBD1 (6 bases). Trimming shortened V by 5 bases and J by 5 bases, and 13 bases separated the two germline ends. CDR1 SGHDN and CDR2 FVKESK come from the germline V gene. The CDR3 loop spans 14 amino acids. The CDR3 DNA sequence: TGTGCCAGCAGCTTCCGGACAGCCAGAAACACCATATATTTT. Its protein is CASSFRTARNTIYF.

V usage is TRBV6-6 and J usage is TRBJ1-2; weak D call: TRBD1 (6 bases). This CDR3 is 16 amino acids long. CDR1 is MNHNY, CDR2 SVGAGI, per germline (reference sequence). The ends were cut back, 2 bases at V and 6 bases at J, with 19 bases in the middle. The CDR3 nucleotides are TGTGCCAGCAGTTACAGCCCGACCAGGGGCAAAGATGGCTACACCTTC. Its translation: CASSYSPTRGKDGYTF.

This chain connects TRBV10-3 to TRBJ2-6, with D perhaps TRBD2 (6 bases). The CDR3 spans 15 residues. Per germline, CDR1 ENHRY and CDR2 SYGVKD. Trimming took 5 bases from V and 2 from J, leaving 10 bases between them. This CDR3 reads CAISWGEAGANVLTF. CDR3 DNA: TGTGCCATCAGTTGGGGGGAGGCTGGGGCCAACGTCCTGACTTTC.

This clone was seen just once. The CDR3 nucleotides read TGTGCCATCACCGGGACAGGGGACTACGAGCAGTACTTC. It yields the protein CAITGTGDYEQYF. The chain uses TRBV10-3 and TRBJ2-7, with 10 nucleotides matching TRBD1. The CDR3 totals 13 residues. CDR1 is ENHRY, CDR2 SYGVKD, per germline. Unmatched junction bases numbered 3, after V lost 7 bases and J lost 3 bases.

The rearrangement links TRBV6-1 to TRBJ2-1; 7 bases line up with TRBD2. The CDR3 covers 17 residues. V lost 2 bases, J lost 5 bases, and 12 bases stayed unmatched. Per germline, CDR1 MNHNS and CDR2 SASEGT. The CDR3 loop is CASSEISAGATNNEQFF. In DNA, the CDR3 is TGTGCCAGCAGTGAAATATCGGCGGGAGCTACCAACAATGAGCAGTTCTTC.

This chain joins TRBV4-1 and TRBJ1-2; 11 bases are a match to TRBD1. The junction had 5 bases not matched to a gene; V was cut back by 3 bases and J by 8 bases. The CDR3 totals 14 residues. Germline values: CDR1 MGHRA, CDR2 YSYEKL. The CDR3: CASSHGQGARGYTF. CDR3 coding DNA: TGCGCCAGCAGCCACGGACAGGGGGCAAGAGGCTACACCTTC.

The chain has TRBV14 and TRBJ1-1; TRBD1 matches at 7 bases. CDR3 length equals 16 residues. CDR1 and CDR2 (germline): SGHDN, FVKESK. The V and J ends lost 4 bases and 1 base, in that order; junction bases with no gene match: 9. The CDR3: CASSLSLDRPNTEAFF. In DNA form, the CDR3 reads TGTGCCAGCAGCCTATCCCTGGACAGGCCGAACACTGAAGCTTTCTTT.

This clone is a singleton in its sample. The J gene is TRBJ2-7, the V gene TRBV19, with D possibly being TRBD2 (6 bases). V dropped 5 bases and J dropped 5 bases, with 16 bases sitting between them. The CDR3 spans 14 residues. Germline assignment: CDR1 LNHDA and CDR2 SQIVND (reference sequence). CDR3 DNA: TGTGCCAGTAGTTCAACCTGGGGGGACGACGAGCAGTACTTC. It translates to CASSSTWGDDEQYF.

In the case of this clone: The sample has other DNA sequences that encode this CDR3 too. The V and J genes are TRBV9 and TRBJ2-7; perhaps TRBD2 as D (6 bases). V dropped 2 bases and J dropped 2 bases, with 11 bases sitting between them. This CDR3 contains 14 residues. Looked up from germline, CDR1 is SGDLS and CDR2 is YYNGEE. CDR3: CASSVDAGPYEQYF. The CDR3 bases are TGTGCCAGCAGCGTTGACGCGGGACCCTACGAGCAGTACTTC.

The rearrangement joins TRBV6-5 to TRBJ2-7; D possibly corresponds to TRBD2 (6 bases). The CDR3 has 12 residues. The V gene lost 5 bases and the J gene lost 7 bases, with 12 bases spanning the gap. CDR1 and CDR2 from the germline V gene are MNHEY and SVGAGI. The CDR3 sequence: CASSAGTREQYF. The CDR3 region has the DNA TGTGCCAGCAGTGCGGGGACGCGGGAGCAGTACTTC.